The T cell receptor (beta chain) described here comes from a study of blood T cell repertoires in COVID-19. As for the study in general: T cells, B-cell-depleted T cells, or PBMCs provided the cDNA or gDNA that served as material.

There are 17 residues in the CDR3. Libraries were prepared by immunoSEQ multiplex PCR; TCRdb keeps only in-frame clonotypes and omits some of them. The table shows fewer than 250,000 clones, with around nine tenths occurring only once. The chain carries TRBV21-1 and TRBJ2-7; TRBD1 reflects the table's D call only, with no check against the DNA. TRBV21-1 is tagged as a pseudogene. Sequencing was performed on peripheral blood. The receptor comes from a woman aged 40-49 years with acute or convalescent COVID-19. The CDR3 is CAMTPGQGESKVHEQYV. The CDR3 coding sequence is TGTGCCATGACCCCGGGACAGGGGGAATCGAAAGTCCACGAGCAGTACGTC.